This T cell receptor (beta chain) derives from a study of T-cell reconstitution after alpha-beta-depleted transplantation in children. The CDR3 length is 16 residues. The V gene's germline CDR1 is SGHTA and CDR2 FQGTGA. The V gene end was trimmed by 0 bases and the J gene end by 1 base; junction bases not matched to a gene: 3. This clonotype has a count of ten or more. For TCRbeta, the library was prepared with unique molecular identifiers. TCRdb reprocessed the PCR reads via MiXCR and lists one record per CDR3 protein. The table includes about 420,000 distinct CDR3 sequences, under 13% detected once.

The J gene is TRBJ2-1, the V gene TRBV7-3; 7 nucleotides agree with TRBD2. Sequencing was performed on PBMCs from the stem cell graft donor, taken from the stem cell graft. This receptor was taken from a human donor who donated a stem cell graft to a child with acute myeloid leukemia. The CDR3 loop is CASSLTAGVSYNEQFF. The CDR3 coding sequence is TGTGCCAGCAGCTTAACTGCGGGAGTGTCCTACAATGAGCAGTTCTTC.